One T cell receptor beta chain is described in this entry. The antigen remains unidentified. This specimen belongs to a study of graft-versus-host responses after intestinal transplantation. Across the whole study: Recipients across the board were started on anti-thymocyte globulin induction, then kept on tacrolimus and steroids for around 3 years.

The data were produced by immunoSEQ multiplex PCR, yet TCRdb's version contains in-frame clones alone and is incomplete. Among 78,000 or so clones, around 86% were seen once, and the ten largest hold around 8%. General study results and limits: Recipient bone marrow held GvH clones, some seen earlier in ileum or blood. Early after transplant, HvG declines were associated with peak levels of circulating GvH clones. Across patients carrying graft-donor T cell macrochimerism, allografts held high graft-versus-host to host-versus-graft clonal ratios.

The CDR3 has 13 amino acids. V was pared by 5 bases and J by 6 bases, with 13 bases between. CDR1 MNHEY and CDR2 SMNVEV come from the germline V gene (reference sequence). The receptor was derived from a human donor who was the organ donor for an intestinal transplant. The chain recombines TRBV27 with TRBJ1-1; D is unresolved. Sequencing was performed on unstimulated CD8+ T cells sorted from spleen or lymph node cells, taken before transplant. In nucleotides, the CDR3 is TGTGCCAGCAGTACCATTGGGGTCCCTGAAGCTTTCTTT. Its translation: CASSTIGVPEAFF.